Each of the 10 T cell receptor beta chains below was sequenced from the same sample in a study of PD-L1 blockade in urothelial cancer. This table comes from immunoSEQ multiplex PCR, and its TCRdb copy is limited to in-frame clones, with some not included. The profile shows around 40,000 clones, roughly a third of them singletons. Sequenced here: tumor tissue, sampled before atezolizumab (anti-PD-L1) treatment. These receptors were taken from a man between 60 and 75 years old with urothelial cancer.

This clone was observed a single time. The chain employs TRBV15 and TRBJ2-7; D remains ambiguous. Germline loops: CDR1 LNHNV, CDR2 YYDKDF (reference sequence). This CDR3 has 15 residues. The V and J ends lost 0 bases and 0 bases respectively, with 9 bases between them. The CDR3 coding sequence is TGTGCCACCAGCAGAGATTTTTCGGTCTCCTACGAGCAGTACTTC. Amino acids: CATSRDFSVSYEQYF.

This clone turned up a few times. The rearrangement links TRBV10-3 to TRBJ2-7, with TRBD1 as a possible D gene (6 bases). The germline V gene has CDR1 ENHRY and CDR2 SYGVKD. V was trimmed by 5 bases and J by 5 bases, leaving 13 bases between them. This CDR3 region has 13 residues. DNA for the CDR3: TGTGCCATCAGTCTACAGGGTTGGGACGAGCAGTACTTC. Translation gives CAISLQGWDEQYF.

This chain links TRBV11-3 with TRBJ2-7, with a weak D call TRBD1 (6 bases). The CDR3 is made up of 14 amino acids. Germline CDR1 reads SGHNT; CDR2 reads YENEEA. Between the trimmed V and J ends, which lost 5 bases and 7 bases, there was a span of 18 bases. The CDR3 nucleotides are TGTGCCAGCAGCCCGCAGGGACAAGGGAGTGAGCAGTACTTC. This gives the protein CASSPQGQGSEQYF. Using reference TRBV11-3 and TRBJ2-7 for the parts outside the CDR3, the full variable domain is EAGVVQSPRYKIIEKKQPVAFWCNPISGHNTLYWYLQNLGQGPELLIRYENEEAVDDSQLPKDRFSAERLKGVDSTLKIQPAELGDSAVYLCASSPQGQGSEQYFGPGTRLTVT.

The table lists this clone with a count of one. The V and J genes are TRBV30 and TRBJ1-2, with no clear D. This CDR3 has 14 residues. Trimming shortened V by 3 bases and J by 4 bases, and 15 bases separated the two germline ends. CDR1 is GTSNPN and CDR2 is SVGIG in the germline V gene (reference sequence). This CDR3 is CAWRGSWTAYGYTF. For the CDR3, the DNA is TGTGCCTGGAGGGGGTCGTGGACGGCCTATGGCTACACCTTC.

This chain links TRBV5-1 with TRBJ2-7, with D possibly TRBD2 on 6 matching bases. The CDR3 consists of 15 residues. CDR1 SGHRS and CDR2 YFSETQ come from the germline V gene. The V end was cut by 2 bases, the J end by 3 bases, with 15 bases between. In DNA, the CDR3 is TGCGCCAGCAGCTTAACGCTAGCGTCTAGCTACGAGCAGTACTTC. Amino acids: CASSLTLASSYEQYF.

The V call is TRBV10-2, the J call TRBJ2-7; 8 bases fit TRBD2. CDR3 length: 13 amino acids. Germline assignment: CDR1 WSHSY and CDR2 SAAADI. Written as DNA, the CDR3 is TGCGCAACCCCCGGGGGGGCAATGGGCGAGCAGTACTTC. Translated, it gives CATPGGAMGEQYF.

Note on this clone: Different DNA sequences within this sample yield the same CDR3. This rearrangement joins TRBV9 to TRBJ2-6; D is ambiguous. V gave up 0 bases and J gave up 0 bases, with 4 bases separating them. In germline, CDR1 is SGDLS, CDR2 YYNGEE. CDR3 size: 15 residues. CDR3 protein: CASSVEGSGANVLTF. DNA of the CDR3: TGTGCCAGCAGCGTAGAGGGCTCTGGGGCCAACGTCCTGACTTTC.

This chain joins TRBV7-5 and TRBJ1-6; TRBD1 is the table's D call, not checked against the DNA. TRBV7-5 is described as a pseudogene. This CDR3 has 14 residues. This CDR3 reads CASREGGANSPLHF. The CDR3 region has the DNA TGTGCCAGCAGGGAAGGGGGCGCGAATTCACCCCTCCACTTT.

On this clone itself: One junction end disagrees with the germline gene, perhaps due to a read error. The chain carries TRBV28 and TRBJ2-7, with TRBD1 identical over 7 bases. The CDR3 has 14 residues. The germline V gene encodes CDR1 MDHEN and CDR2 SYDVKM. Here the CDR3 DNA reads TGTGCCAGCAGTTTTACAGGGGCTCGGTACGAGCAGTACTTT. Its protein product is CASSFTGARYEQYF.

DNA for the CDR3: TGTGCCAGTTGTTTTACCGGGACCGGGGAGACCCAGTACTTC. Encoded protein: CASCFTGTGETQYF. The V gene is TRBV19, the J gene TRBJ2-5; the D call may be TRBD1 or TRBD2 (5 bases each). CDR1 LNHDA and CDR2 SQIVND come from the germline V gene (reference sequence). The CDR3 is 14 amino acids. Trimming took off 8 bases at V and 5 bases at J, with 18 bases between the two ends.